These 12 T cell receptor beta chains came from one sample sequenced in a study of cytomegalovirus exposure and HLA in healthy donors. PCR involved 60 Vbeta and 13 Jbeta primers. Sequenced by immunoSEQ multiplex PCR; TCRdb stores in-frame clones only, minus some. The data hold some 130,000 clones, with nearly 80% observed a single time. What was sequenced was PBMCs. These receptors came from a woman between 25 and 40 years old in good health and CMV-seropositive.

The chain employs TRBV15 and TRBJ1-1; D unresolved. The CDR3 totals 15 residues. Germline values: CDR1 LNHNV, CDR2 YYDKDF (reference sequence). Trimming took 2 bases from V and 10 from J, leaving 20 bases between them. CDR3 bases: TGTGCCACCAGCAGACCCCCTCCGGGGTTTTCGGTAGCTTTCTTT. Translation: CATSRPPPGFSVAFF.

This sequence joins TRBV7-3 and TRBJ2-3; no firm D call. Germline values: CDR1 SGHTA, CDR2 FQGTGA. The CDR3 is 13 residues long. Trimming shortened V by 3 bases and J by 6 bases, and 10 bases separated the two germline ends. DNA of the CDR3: TGTGCCAGCAGCTTTGGAGTTGAGGATACGCAGTATTTT. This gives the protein CASSFGVEDTQYF.

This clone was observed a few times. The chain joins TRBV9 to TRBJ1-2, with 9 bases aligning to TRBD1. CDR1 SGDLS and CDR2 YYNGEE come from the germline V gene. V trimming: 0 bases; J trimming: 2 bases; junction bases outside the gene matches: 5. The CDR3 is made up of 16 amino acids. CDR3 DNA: TGTGCCAGCAGCGTAGAGGACAGGGGATTAAACTATGGCTACACCTTC. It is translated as CASSVEDRGLNYGYTF.

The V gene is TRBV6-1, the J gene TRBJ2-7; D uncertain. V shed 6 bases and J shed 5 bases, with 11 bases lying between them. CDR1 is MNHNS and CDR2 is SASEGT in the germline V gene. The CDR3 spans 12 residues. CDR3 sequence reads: CASSNAAHEQYF. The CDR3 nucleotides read TGTGCCAGCAGCAATGCGGCCCACGAGCAGTACTTC.

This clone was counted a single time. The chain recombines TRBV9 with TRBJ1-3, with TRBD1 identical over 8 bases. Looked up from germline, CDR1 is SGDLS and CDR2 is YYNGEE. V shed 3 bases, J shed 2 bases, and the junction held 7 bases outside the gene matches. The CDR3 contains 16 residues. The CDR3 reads CASSAVGTGPGNTIYF. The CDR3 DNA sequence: TGTGCCAGCAGCGCCGTCGGGACAGGCCCTGGAAACACCATATATTTT.

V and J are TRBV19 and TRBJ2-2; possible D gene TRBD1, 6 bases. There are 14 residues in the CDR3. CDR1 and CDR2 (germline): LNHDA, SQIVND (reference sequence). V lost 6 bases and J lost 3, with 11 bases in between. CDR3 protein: CASRQGQYTGELFF. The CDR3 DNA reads TGTGCCAGTAGACAGGGCCAGTACACCGGGGAGCTGTTTTTT. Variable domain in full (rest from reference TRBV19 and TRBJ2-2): DGGITQSPKYLFRKEGQNVTLSCEQNLNHDAMYWYRQDPGQGLRLIYYSQIVNDFQKGDIAEGYSVSREKKESFPLTVTSAQKNPTAFYLCASRQGQYTGELFFGEGSRLTVL.

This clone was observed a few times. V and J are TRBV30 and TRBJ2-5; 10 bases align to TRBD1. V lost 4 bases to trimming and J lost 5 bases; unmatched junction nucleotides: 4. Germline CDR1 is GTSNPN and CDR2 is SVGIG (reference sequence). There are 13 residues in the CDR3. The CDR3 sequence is CAWTTGGEETQYF. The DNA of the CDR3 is TGTGCCTGGACGACAGGGGGCGAGGAGACCCAGTACTTC.

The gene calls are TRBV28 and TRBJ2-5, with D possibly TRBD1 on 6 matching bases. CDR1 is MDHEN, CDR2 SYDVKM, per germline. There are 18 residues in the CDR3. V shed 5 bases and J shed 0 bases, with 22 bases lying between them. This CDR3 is CASSKLLRDTLYQETQYF. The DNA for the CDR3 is TGTGCCAGCAGTAAACTCCTCCGGGACACACTGTACCAAGAGACCCAGTACTTC. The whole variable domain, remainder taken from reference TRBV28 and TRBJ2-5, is DVKVTQSSRYLVKRTGEKVFLECVQDMDHENMFWYRQDPGLGLRLIYFSYDVKMKEKGDIPEGYSVSREKKERFSLILESASTNQTSMYLCASSKLLRDTLYQETQYFGPGTRLLVL.

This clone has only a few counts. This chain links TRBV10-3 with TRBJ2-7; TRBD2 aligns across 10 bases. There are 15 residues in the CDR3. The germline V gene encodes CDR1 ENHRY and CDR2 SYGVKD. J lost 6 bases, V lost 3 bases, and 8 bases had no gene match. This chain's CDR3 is CAISEPLAGVGEQYF. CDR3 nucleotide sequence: TGTGCCATCAGTGAACCGCTAGCGGGGGTGGGCGAGCAGTACTTC.

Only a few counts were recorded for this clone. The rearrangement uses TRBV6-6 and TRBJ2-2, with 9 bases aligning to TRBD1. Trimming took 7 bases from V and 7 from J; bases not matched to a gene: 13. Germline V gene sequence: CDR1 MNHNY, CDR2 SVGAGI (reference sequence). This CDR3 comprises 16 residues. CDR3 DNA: TGTGCCAGCACCTACCTGGGGACAGGGTACGGCGGGGAGCTGTTTTTT. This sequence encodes CASTYLGTGYGGELFF.

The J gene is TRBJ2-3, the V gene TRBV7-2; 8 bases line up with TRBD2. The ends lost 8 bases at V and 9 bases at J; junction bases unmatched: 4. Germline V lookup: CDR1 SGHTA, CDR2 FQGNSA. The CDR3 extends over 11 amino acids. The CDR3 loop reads CASFSGVTQYF. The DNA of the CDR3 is TGTGCCAGCTTTAGCGGGGTAACGCAGTATTTT.

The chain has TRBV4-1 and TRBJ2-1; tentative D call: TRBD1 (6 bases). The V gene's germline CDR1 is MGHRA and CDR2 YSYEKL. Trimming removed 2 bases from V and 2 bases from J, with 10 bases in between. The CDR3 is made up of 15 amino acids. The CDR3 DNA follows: TGCGCCAGCAGCCAAAGGGGGAACCCCTACAATGAGCAGTTCTTC. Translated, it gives CASSQRGNPYNEQFF.